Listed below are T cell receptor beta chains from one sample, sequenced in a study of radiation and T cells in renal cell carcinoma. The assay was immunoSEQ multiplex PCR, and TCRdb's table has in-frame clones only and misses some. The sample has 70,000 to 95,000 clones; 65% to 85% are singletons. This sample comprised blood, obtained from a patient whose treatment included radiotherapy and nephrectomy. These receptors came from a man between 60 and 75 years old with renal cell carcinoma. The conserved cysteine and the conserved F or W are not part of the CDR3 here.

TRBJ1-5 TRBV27 ASSLRGCGCNQPQH
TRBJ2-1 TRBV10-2 ASSVASGKVDEQF
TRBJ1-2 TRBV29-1 SVDRGLSYGYT
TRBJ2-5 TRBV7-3 ASSNGAGETQY
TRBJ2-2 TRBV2 ASSEALQGSGELF
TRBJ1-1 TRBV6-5 ASSPNPGGEAF
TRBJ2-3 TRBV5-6 ASSTRVRPERTDTQY
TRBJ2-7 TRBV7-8 ASSQTVAGPSYEQY
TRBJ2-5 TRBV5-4 ASSLDRRGETQY
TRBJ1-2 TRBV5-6 ASSRDRGNYGYT
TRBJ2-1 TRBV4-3 ASSHAGADEQF
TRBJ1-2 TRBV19 ASSRGARGYT
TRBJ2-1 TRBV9 ASSAYPLTSVSSYNEQF
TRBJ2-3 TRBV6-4 ASSDTSTDTQY
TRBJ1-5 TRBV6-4 ASSSGPNQPQH
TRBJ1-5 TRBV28 ASSYAVGTRAGNQPQH
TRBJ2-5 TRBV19 ASSTGAARETQY
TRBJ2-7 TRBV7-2 ASSAQGLVYEQY
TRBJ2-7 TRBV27 ASSLYRGTLNQYEQY
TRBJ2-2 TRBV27 ASSLSPQGNTGELF
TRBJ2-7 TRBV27 ASSLGRGPSYEQY
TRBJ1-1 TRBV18 ASSPQRRFTEAF
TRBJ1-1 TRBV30 AWSGYRGTEAF
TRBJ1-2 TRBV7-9 ASSLRELSGYT
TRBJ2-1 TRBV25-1 ASSDPRTSGRHEQF
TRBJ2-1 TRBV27 ASRSYPQGWGTSDPNYNEQF
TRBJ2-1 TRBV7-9 ASSARLAVQF
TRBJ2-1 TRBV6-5 ASSYSSGLNNEQF
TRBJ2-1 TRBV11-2 ASERGNEQF
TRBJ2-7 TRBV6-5 ASSYTTGGTHEQY
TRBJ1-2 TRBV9 ASSVLGTSQGYT
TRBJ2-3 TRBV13 ASRRRPPATDTQY
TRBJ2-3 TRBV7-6 ASSLGSSPTSYTQY
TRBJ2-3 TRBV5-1 ASSPQGPHTDTQY
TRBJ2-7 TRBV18 ASSPPTLGEQY
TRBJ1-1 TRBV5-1 ASSLTGTMNTEAF
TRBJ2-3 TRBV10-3 ATGRGQDTDTQY
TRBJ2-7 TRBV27 ASSFRRGLSYEQY
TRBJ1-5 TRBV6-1 ASSEGWNQPQH
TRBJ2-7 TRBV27 ASSPGYYEQY
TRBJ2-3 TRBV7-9 ASSFGRGFGNTDTQY
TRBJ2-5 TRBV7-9 ASSFDAPETQY
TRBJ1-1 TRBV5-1 ASSLAVTGDPDGAF
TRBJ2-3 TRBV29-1 SVEDDGLGQY
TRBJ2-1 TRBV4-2 ASSQEEAGGYNEQF
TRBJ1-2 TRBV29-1 SVTTGGNYGYT
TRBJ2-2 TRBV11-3 ASSLGGRSTGELF
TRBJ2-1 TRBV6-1 ATSEKGSEQF
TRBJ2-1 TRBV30 AWSGVMEAGSYNEQF
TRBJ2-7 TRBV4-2 ASSQESSYEQY
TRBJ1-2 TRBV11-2 ASSLEGGRVGGYT
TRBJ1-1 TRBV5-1 ASSLVVGKGTEAF
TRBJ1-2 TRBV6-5 ASRQAQGGYT
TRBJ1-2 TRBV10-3 AISEAGPGTGYT
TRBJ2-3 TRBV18 ASSHGTGKRSTDTQY
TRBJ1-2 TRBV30 AWSSITGYGYT
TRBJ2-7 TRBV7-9 ASSIDRAPYEQY